This entry features one T cell receptor beta chain sequence. This specimen belongs to a study of blood T cell repertoires in COVID-19. About the study: COVID-19 samples from acute and convalescent phases originated in the United States, Italy and Spain. PBMCs, B-cell-depleted T cells, or T cells provided the cDNA or gDNA that made up the material.

Under the authors' procedure: Reference gene primer amplification yielded estimated nucleated cell counts. Profiled with immunoSEQ multiplex PCR; TCRdb holds only in-frame clones, not every one. V, J and clone size were drawn from that table, and D and trimming were deduced from the DNA. The sample has about 210,000 clones, around four fifths seen once. The V end was cut by 4 bases, the J end by 6 bases, with 7 bases between. CDR3 size: 12 residues. CDR1 SQVTM and CDR2 ANQGSEA come from the germline V gene. This chain links TRBV29-1 with TRBJ1-6; unclear D gene. This clonotype was sampled from a man aged 45 to 65 with active or convalescent COVID-19. Material for sequencing was peripheral blood. This CDR3 reads CSVGEGNSPLHF. DNA for the CDR3: TGCAGCGTTGGGGAGGGTAATTCACCCCTCCACTTT.